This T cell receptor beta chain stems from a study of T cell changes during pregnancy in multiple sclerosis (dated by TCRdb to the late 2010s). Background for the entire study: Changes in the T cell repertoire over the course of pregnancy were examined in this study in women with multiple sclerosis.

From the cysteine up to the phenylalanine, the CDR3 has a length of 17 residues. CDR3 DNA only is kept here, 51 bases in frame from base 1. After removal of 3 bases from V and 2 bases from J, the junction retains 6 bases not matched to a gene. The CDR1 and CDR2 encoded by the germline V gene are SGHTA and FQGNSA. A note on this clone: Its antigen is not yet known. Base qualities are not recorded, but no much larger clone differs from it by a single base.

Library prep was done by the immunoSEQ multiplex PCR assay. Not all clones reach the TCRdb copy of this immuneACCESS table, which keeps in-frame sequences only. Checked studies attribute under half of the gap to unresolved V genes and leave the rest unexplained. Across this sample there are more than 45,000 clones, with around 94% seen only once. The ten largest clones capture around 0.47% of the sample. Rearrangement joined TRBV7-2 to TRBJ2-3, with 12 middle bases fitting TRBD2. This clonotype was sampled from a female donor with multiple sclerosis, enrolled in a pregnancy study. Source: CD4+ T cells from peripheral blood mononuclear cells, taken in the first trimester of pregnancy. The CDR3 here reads CASSLTSGGPNTDTQYF. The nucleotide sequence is TGTGCCAGCAGCTTGACTAGCGGGGGACCAAACACAGATACGCAGTATTTT.